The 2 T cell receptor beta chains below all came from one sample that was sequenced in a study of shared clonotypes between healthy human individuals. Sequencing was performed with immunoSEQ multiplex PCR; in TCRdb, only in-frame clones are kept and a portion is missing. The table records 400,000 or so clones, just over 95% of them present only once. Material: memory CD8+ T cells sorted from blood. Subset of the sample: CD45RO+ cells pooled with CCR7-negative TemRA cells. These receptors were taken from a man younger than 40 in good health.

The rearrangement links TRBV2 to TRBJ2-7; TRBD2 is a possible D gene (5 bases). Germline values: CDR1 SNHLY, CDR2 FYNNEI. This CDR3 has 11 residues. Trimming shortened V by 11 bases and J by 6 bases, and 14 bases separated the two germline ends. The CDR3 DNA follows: TGTGCCGGGATGGGCGCGGGCGAGCAGTACTTC. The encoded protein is CAGMGAGEQYF.

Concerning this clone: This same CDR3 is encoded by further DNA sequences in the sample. Here the CDR3 DNA reads TGTGCCTGGAGTGGAGGGACAGGGACCTACGAGCAGTACTTC. Amino acids: CAWSGGTGTYEQYF. The chain links TRBV30 to TRBJ2-7; 9 bases line up with TRBD1. The CDR3 runs to 14 residues. V gave up 1 base and J gave up 2 bases; unmatched junction bases: 3. Germline CDR1 GTSNPN, CDR2 SVGIG (reference sequence). Full variable domain (rest looked up from reference TRBV30 and TRBJ2-7): SQTIHQWPATLVQPVGSPLSLECTVEGTSNPNLYWYRQAAGRGLQLLFYSVGIGQISSEVPQNLSASRPQDRQFILSSKKLLLSDSGFYLCAWSGGTGTYEQYFGPGTRLTVT.